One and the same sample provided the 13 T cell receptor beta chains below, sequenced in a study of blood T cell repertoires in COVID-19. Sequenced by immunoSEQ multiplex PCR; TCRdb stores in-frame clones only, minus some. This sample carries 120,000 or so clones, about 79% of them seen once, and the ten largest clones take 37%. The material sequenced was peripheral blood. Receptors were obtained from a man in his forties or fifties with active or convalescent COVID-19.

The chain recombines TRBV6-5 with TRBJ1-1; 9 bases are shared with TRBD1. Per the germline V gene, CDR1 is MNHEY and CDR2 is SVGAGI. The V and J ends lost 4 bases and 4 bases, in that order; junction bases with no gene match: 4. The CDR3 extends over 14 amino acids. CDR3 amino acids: CASSLSDRGTEAFF. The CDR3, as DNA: TGTGCCAGCAGTTTATCGGACAGGGGCACTGAAGCTTTCTTT.

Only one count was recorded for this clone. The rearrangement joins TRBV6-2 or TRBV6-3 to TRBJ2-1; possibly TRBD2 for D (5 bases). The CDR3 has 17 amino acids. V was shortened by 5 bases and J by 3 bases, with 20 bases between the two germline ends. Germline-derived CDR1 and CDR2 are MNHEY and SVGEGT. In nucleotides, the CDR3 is TGTGCCAGCAGTCCACGCCAGTCGCGGGCAATCTACAATGAGCAGTTCTTC. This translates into CASSPRQSRAIYNEQFF.

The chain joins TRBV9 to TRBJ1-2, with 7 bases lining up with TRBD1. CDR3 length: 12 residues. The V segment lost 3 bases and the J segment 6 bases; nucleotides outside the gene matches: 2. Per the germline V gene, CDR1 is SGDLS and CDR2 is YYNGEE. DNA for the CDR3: TGTGCCAGCAGCGGAGGGGGCAATGGCTACACCTTC. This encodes CASSGGGNGYTF.

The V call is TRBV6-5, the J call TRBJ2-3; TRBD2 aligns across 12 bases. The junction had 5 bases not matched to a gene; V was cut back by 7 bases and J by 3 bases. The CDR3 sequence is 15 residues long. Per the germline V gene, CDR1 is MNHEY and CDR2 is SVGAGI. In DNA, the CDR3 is TGTGCCAGCACGGCTAGCGGGAGGGTTACAGATACGCAGTATTTT. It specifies CASTASGRVTDTQYF.

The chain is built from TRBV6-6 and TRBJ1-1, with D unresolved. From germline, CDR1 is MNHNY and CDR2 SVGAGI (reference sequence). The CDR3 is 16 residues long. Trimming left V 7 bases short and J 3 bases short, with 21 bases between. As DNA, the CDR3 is TGTGCCAGCACCCGGGGTAGAGGGATGGTTGACACTGAAGCTTTCTTT. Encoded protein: CASTRGRGMVDTEAFF.

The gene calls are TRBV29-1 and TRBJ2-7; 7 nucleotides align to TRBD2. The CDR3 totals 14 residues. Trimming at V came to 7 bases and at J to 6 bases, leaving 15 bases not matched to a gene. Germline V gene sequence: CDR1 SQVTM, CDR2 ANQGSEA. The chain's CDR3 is CSAKLLREFSEQYF. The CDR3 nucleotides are TGCAGCGCCAAGCTCTTGCGGGAGTTTAGCGAGCAGTACTTC.

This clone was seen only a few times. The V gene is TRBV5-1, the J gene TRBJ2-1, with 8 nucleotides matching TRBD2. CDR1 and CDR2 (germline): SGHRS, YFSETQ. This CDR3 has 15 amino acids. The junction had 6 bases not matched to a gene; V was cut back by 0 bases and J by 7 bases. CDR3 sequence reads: CASSLATSGGNEQFF. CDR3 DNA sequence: TGCGCCAGCAGCTTGGCAACTAGCGGAGGGAATGAGCAGTTCTTC.

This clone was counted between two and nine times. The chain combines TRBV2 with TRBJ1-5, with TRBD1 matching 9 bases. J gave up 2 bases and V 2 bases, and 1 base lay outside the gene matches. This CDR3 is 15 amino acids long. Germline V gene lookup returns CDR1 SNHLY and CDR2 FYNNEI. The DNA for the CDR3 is TGTGCCAGCAGTGAATGGGACAGGGGCAATCAGCCCCAGCATTTT. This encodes CASSEWDRGNQPQHF.

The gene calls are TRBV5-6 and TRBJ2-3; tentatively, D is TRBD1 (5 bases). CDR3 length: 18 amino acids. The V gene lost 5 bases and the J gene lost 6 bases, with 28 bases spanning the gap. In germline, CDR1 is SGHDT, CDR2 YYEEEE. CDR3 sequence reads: CASSSASSWTTRTDTQYF. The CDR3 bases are TGTGCCAGCAGTTCCGCCAGCAGCTGGACAACACGAACTGATACGCAGTATTTT.

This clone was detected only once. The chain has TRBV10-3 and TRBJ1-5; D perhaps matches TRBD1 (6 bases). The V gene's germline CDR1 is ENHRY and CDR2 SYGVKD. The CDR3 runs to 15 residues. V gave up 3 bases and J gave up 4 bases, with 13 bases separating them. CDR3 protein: CAISDLSGANQPQHF. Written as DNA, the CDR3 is TGTGCCATCAGTGATCTGTCAGGGGCTAATCAGCCCCAGCATTTT.

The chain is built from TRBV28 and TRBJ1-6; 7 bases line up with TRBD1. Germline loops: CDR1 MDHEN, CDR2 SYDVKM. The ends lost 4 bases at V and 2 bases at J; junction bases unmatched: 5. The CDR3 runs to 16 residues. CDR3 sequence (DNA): TGTGCCAGCAGTTCAGGGGGAGCACCCTATAATTCACCCCTCCACTTT. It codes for CASSSGGAPYNSPLHF.

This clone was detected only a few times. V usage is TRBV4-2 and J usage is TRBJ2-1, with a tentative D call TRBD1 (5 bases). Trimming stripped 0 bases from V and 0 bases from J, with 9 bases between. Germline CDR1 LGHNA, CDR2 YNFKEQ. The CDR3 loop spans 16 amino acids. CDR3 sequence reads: CASSQEGQSSYNEQFF. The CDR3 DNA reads TGTGCCAGCAGCCAAGAGGGGCAGAGCTCCTACAATGAGCAGTTCTTC.

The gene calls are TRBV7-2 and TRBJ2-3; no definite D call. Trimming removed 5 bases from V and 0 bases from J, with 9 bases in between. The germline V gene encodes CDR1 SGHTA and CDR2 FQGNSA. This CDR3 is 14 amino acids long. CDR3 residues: CASSRRGSTDTQYF. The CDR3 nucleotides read TGTGCCAGCAGCCGGCGCGGTAGCACAGATACGCAGTATTTT.